This T cell receptor beta chain is from a study of T cells in Graves' hyperthyroidism and ophthalmopathy. Study observations and caveats: The blood repertoire included most of the expanded thyroid clonotypes above 0.001.

Amplified TCR beta CDR3 regions came from RNA transcripts. A first-round RT-PCR of the TCR CDR3 used the HTBI primer set. TCRdb re-analysed the multiplex PCR reads in MiXCR, keeping a single row per CDR3 protein. This sample has approximately 600,000 distinct CDR3 sequences, with less than 25% found just once. The germline V gene encodes CDR1 DFQATT and CDR2 SNEGSKA (reference sequence). V lost 5 bases and J 0 bases, leaving 8 bases between the germline ends. CDR3 length: 13 residues. As concerns this clonotype: Antigen specificity is unknown.

The sequence derives from a young man with Graves' ophthalmopathy. The sample was blood. The chain couples TRBV20-1 to TRBJ1-3; no clear D. CDR3 DNA: TGCAGTGCTCGGACGAGCTCTGGAAACACCATATATTTT. Protein sequence: CSARTSSGNTIYF.